These 23 T cell receptor beta chains came from one sample sequenced in a study of Ad26.COV2.S vaccination and SARS-CoV-2 variants. Only in-frame clones appear in the TCRdb table, and some are missing; sequencing was by immunoSEQ multiplex PCR. The sample contains 410,000 or so clones, 80% to 95% of which appear only once. Treatment noted: some 20 received Ad26.COV2.S at low or high dose, single or two shots; several received placebo; per-sample allocation not given. Sampling was performed 63 days after the first vaccine or placebo injection. The material sequenced was peripheral blood, taken in a trial of Ad26.COV2.S vaccine versus placebo. Source of these receptors: a person aged 18-60 years who received the Ad26.COV2.S COVID-19 vaccine or a placebo.

The V call is TRBV15, the J call TRBJ1-3; the D gene is possibly TRBD1 (6 bases). The germline CDR1 and CDR2 sequences are LNHNV and YYDKDF (reference sequence). The germline V and J ends were trimmed by 1 base and 2 bases, with 12 bases remaining between them. The CDR3 totals 16 residues. The CDR3 spells CATSRVTGGPGNTIYF. The CDR3 bases are TGTGCCACCAGCAGAGTCACGGGGGGGCCTGGAAACACCATATATTTT.

CDR3 sequence (DNA): TGTGCCAGTAGTATGTCCAGGTCAAAGACCCAGTACTTC. Amino acid sequence: CASSMSRSKTQYF. The chain employs TRBV19 and TRBJ2-5; D gene ambiguous. The germline CDR1 and CDR2 sequences are LNHDA and SQIVND (reference sequence). V lost 3 bases and J 6 bases, leaving 11 bases between the germline ends. The length of the CDR3 is 13 residues.

The chain has TRBV11-3 and TRBJ2-5; 7 positions agree with TRBD1. CDR1 is SGHNT, CDR2 YENEEA, per germline. This CDR3 is built from 16 residues. Trimming removed 2 bases from V and 1 base from J; junction bases left unmatched: 7. CDR3 bases: TGTGCCAGCAGCTTAACTACGGGACAGAGCCAAGAGACCCAGTACTTC. Residues: CASSLTTGQSQETQYF.

The V call is TRBV11-3, the J call TRBJ2-3; 8 bases match TRBD1. CDR1 is SGHNT, CDR2 YENEEA, per germline. This CDR3 is 14 amino acids long. V was pared by 5 bases and J by 4 bases, with 5 bases of the junction left unmatched. The CDR3 DNA sequence: TGTGCCAGCAGCCCCAGGGGGCGGGCAGATACGCAGTATTTT. Protein: CASSPRGRADTQYF.

CDR3 loop: CAIKVAGPLDTQYF. The CDR3 DNA sequence: TGTGCCATCAAGGTAGCGGGGCCTCTTGATACGCAGTATTTT. J is TRBJ2-3 and V is TRBV10-3; 8 bases are shared with TRBD2. This CDR3 is 14 amino acids long. With 7 bases clipped from V and 6 bases from J, the junction kept 9 bases outside the gene matches. Germline CDR1 ENHRY, CDR2 SYGVKD.

V is TRBV19 and J is TRBJ2-6; either TRBD1 or TRBD2 may supply D (5 bases each). There are 19 residues in the CDR3. Germline V gene data show CDR1 as LNHDA and CDR2 as SQIVND (reference sequence). V was shortened by 4 bases and J by 1 base, with 20 bases between the two germline ends. CDR3 in amino acids: CASSNRDAFWGSGANVLTF. The CDR3 DNA is TGTGCCAGTAGTAACCGGGACGCGTTTTGGGGGTCTGGGGCCAACGTCCTGACTTTC.

The chain employs TRBV7-9 and TRBJ2-5, with D possibly TRBD1 on 6 matching bases. Germline CDR1 is SEHNR and CDR2 is FQNEAQ (reference sequence). This CDR3 spans 16 amino acids. V was clipped by 0 bases and J by 1 base, with 12 bases between them. Here the CDR3 reads CASSLAGAGFQETQYF. In DNA form, the CDR3 reads TGTGCCAGCAGCTTAGCGGGGGCCGGTTTCCAAGAGACCCAGTACTTC.

The chain has TRBV11-3 and TRBJ1-6; D gene uncertain. The CDR3 contains 14 residues. Trimming took 1 base from V and 14 from J, leaving 15 bases between them. Germline V gene sequence: CDR1 SGHNT, CDR2 YENEEA. The CDR3 is CASSLVLYWISLHF. DNA of the CDR3: TGTGCCAGCAGCTTAGTTTTATATTGGATTTCCCTCCACTTT.

The chain has TRBV6-5 and TRBJ1-3, with 7 nucleotides matching TRBD1. Germline lookup yields CDR1 MNHEY and CDR2 SVGAGI. The J segment lost 2 bases and the V segment lost 6 bases, leaving 4 bases of the junction unmatched. CDR3 length: 14 residues. The CDR3 nucleotides are TGTGCCAGCAGACGAGACAGGGCTGGAAACACCATATATTTT. The encoded protein is CASRRDRAGNTIYF.

The chain recombines TRBV7-2 with TRBJ1-5; D gene ambiguous. The CDR3 runs to 15 residues. Trimming removed 1 base from V and 7 bases from J, with 14 bases in between. Germline CDR1 SGHTA, CDR2 FQGNSA. The CDR3, as DNA: TGTGCCAGCAGCTTAGTGGGGAGTGCTAGCCAGCCCCAGCATTTT. Protein: CASSLVGSASQPQHF.

This clone was detected once. V is TRBV5-1 and J is TRBJ1-4; 7 bases align to TRBD1. Germline V gene lookup returns CDR1 SGHRS and CDR2 YFSETQ. This CDR3 region has 14 residues. Trimming took 4 bases from V and 7 from J; bases not matched to a gene: 7. CDR3 sequence: CASSGGTAGEKLFF. The CDR3 coding sequence is TGCGCCAGCAGCGGCGGGACAGCGGGTGAAAAACTGTTTTTT.

The chain has TRBV7-2 and TRBJ1-1; 8 nucleotides agree with TRBD1. Germline V gene lookup returns CDR1 SGHTA and CDR2 FQGNSA. Trimming at V came to 4 bases and at J to 5 bases, leaving 9 bases not matched to a gene. CDR3 size: 15 residues. CDR3 nucleotide sequence: TGTGCCAGCAGCTCACGACAGGGGACGGGGACTGAAGCTTTCTTT. Translating gives CASSSRQGTGTEAFF.

The rearrangement uses TRBV6-5 and TRBJ2-2; no reliable D call. V lost 0 bases and J lost 6, with 8 bases in between. This CDR3 spans 14 amino acids. Per germline, CDR1 MNHEY and CDR2 SVGAGI. The CDR3 DNA follows: TGTGCCAGCAGTTACTCGATGGGATCCGGGGAGCTGTTTTTT. Its protein is CASSYSMGSGELFF.

The rearrangement joins TRBV11-2 to TRBJ2-5, with D hard to call. There are 14 residues in the CDR3. V was pared by 5 bases and J by 2 bases, with 12 bases between. Germline CDR1 and CDR2: SGHAT and FQNNGV. CDR3 nucleotides: TGTGCCAGCAGCCCGAGCCCTGTACAAGAGACCCAGTACTTC. Translated, it gives CASSPSPVQETQYF. The full variable domain, its missing parts supplied by reference TRBV11-2 and TRBJ2-5, is EAGVAQSPRYKIIEKRQSVAFWCNPISGHATLYWYQQILGQGPKLLIQFQNNGVVDDSQLPKDRFSAERLKGVDSTLKIQPAKLEDSAVYLCASSPSPVQETQYFGPGTRLLVL.

The chain combines TRBV9 with TRBJ2-7; weak D call: TRBD2 (6 bases). Looked up from germline, CDR1 is SGDLS and CDR2 is YYNGEE. The CDR3 has 14 residues. V was pared by 0 bases and J by 4 bases, with 11 bases between. CDR3 coding DNA: TGTGCCAGCAGCGTAGGGGGGACTCATTACGAGCAGTACTTC. Protein sequence: CASSVGGTHYEQYF.

The chain joins TRBV7-2 to TRBJ2-7; 8 bases line up with TRBD1. Trimming removed 5 bases from V and 2 bases from J; junction bases left unmatched: 8. This CDR3 spans 15 amino acids. Germline V gene lookup returns CDR1 SGHTA and CDR2 FQGNSA. The CDR3 is CASSQGQVRTYEQYF. CDR3 bases: TGTGCCAGCAGCCAGGGACAGGTCCGAACCTACGAGCAGTACTTC.

The V gene is TRBV4-1, the J gene TRBJ2-7; 9 nucleotides match TRBD1. Germline CDR1 reads MGHRA; CDR2 reads YSYEKL. Trimming at V came to 4 bases and at J to 3 bases, leaving 4 bases not matched to a gene. The CDR3 covers 14 residues. The DNA for the CDR3 is TGCGCCAGCAGCCCGGGGGACAGGGACTACGAGCAGTACTTC. Encoded protein: CASSPGDRDYEQYF.

The rearrangement uses TRBV28 and TRBJ1-2; tentatively, D is TRBD1 (5 bases). The CDR3 has 11 residues. Trimming left V 5 bases short and J 5 bases short, with 6 bases between. Germline CDR1 reads MDHEN; CDR2 reads SYDVKM. The CDR3 protein is CASSGGYGYTF. CDR3 nucleotide sequence: TGTGCCAGCAGTGGGGGGTATGGCTACACCTTC.

This sequence joins TRBV30 and TRBJ1-3; the match to TRBD1 covers 7 bases. Germline CDR1 GTSNPN, CDR2 SVGIG (reference sequence). The CDR3 loop spans 17 amino acids. Trimming cost V 2 bases and J 0 bases; bases outside gene matches: 10. The CDR3 loop is CAWSLLDRPFSGNTIYF. In DNA, the CDR3 is TGTGCCTGGAGTTTACTGGACAGGCCCTTCTCTGGAAACACCATATATTTT.

The genes are TRBV28 and TRBJ1-2; no definite D call. This CDR3 has 13 residues. The ends were cut back, 5 bases at V and 5 bases at J, with 12 bases in the middle. Per the germline V gene, CDR1 is MDHEN and CDR2 is SYDVKM. The CDR3 DNA follows: TGTGCCAGCAGTCCACACAGCAGATATGGCTACACCTTC. Translating it yields CASSPHSRYGYTF.

The chain links TRBV4-1 to TRBJ1-4; D remains unclear. The CDR3 spans 13 residues. V gave up 2 bases and J gave up 4 bases, with 5 bases separating them. Germline lookup yields CDR1 MGHRA and CDR2 YSYEKL. In DNA, the CDR3 is TGCGCCAGCAGCCAACCCTTTAATGAAAAACTGTTTTTT. Translated, it gives CASSQPFNEKLFF.

The chain recombines TRBV5-6 with TRBJ2-7; 8 nucleotides agree with TRBD1. Germline CDR1 reads SGHDT; CDR2 reads YYEEEE. The ends lost 2 bases at V and 5 bases at J; junction bases unmatched: 6. The CDR3 is made up of 14 amino acids. This CDR3 is CASSLRQGFDEQYF. The CDR3 DNA reads as TGTGCCAGCAGCTTACGACAGGGGTTCGACGAGCAGTACTTC.

The rearrangement uses TRBV24-1 and TRBJ2-5, with 7 bases lining up with TRBD2. The CDR3 contains 16 residues. Germline assignment: CDR1 KGHDR and CDR2 SFDVKD. The junction had 8 bases not matched to a gene; V was cut back by 0 bases and J by 5 bases. The CDR3 is CATSDLGSSGQETQYF. The CDR3 nucleotides are TGTGCCACCAGTGATTTGGGGTCTAGCGGCCAGGAGACCCAGTACTTC.